These T cell receptor beta chains were read from a single sample in a study of regulatory T cells in long-lasting Graves disease. Via MiXCR, TCRdb re-called the multiplex PCR reads, giving one row per CDR3 protein. Here the sample spans approximately 470,000 distinct CDR3 sequences, 15% to 20% being singletons. This sample was shared with a second study, whose subject was T cells in Graves' hyperthyroidism and ophthalmopathy.

Sequencing used peripheral blood mononuclear cells (PBMCs), obtained at new diagnosis, from a patient treated with antithyroid drugs. The receptors come from a man aged 35 to 55 with Graves disease. CDR3s include the opening cysteine and the closing phenylalanine or tryptophan. The D gene is left open where the match is weak. Clone size appears in some rows only: once, few, many, or a class for an expanded clone.

V gene,clone size,D gene,CDR3 length,J gene,CDR3 protein,CDR3 DNA
TRBV20-1,.,.,14,TRBJ1-1,CSARVGGGFTEAFF,TGCAGTGCTAGAGTCGGGGGCGGTTTTACTGAAGCTTTCTTT
TRBV7-3,many,.,14,TRBJ2-5,CASSLVGPMGTQYF,TGTGCCAGCAGCTTAGTTGGGCCGATGGGGACCCAGTACTTC
TRBV5-6,.,.,13,TRBJ2-2,CASSLGGRVELSF,TGTGCCAGCAGCTTGGGTGGCAGGGTTGAGCTGTCTTTT
TRBV19,.,.,16,TRBJ2-7,CASSTPGGTASYEQYF,TGTGCCAGTAGTACCCCTGGGGGAACAGCCTCCTACGAGCAGTACTTC
TRBV3-1,many,.,14,TRBJ2-2,CASSQAANTGELFF,TGTGCCAGCAGCCAGGCCGCGAACACCGGGGAGCTGTTTTTT
TRBV30,few,.,11,TRBJ1-2,CAWSALPRYTF,TGTGCCTGGAGTGCACTTCCGCGCTACACCTTC
TRBV4-1,.,.,12,TRBJ2-7,CASSQGLDVQYF,TGCGCCAGCAGCCAAGGACTAGACGTGCAGTACTTC
TRBV5-1,many,TRBD1,14,TRBJ1-1,CASSMGQSYTEAFF,TGCGCCAGCAGCATGGGACAGTCCTACACTGAAGCTTTCTTT
TRBV28,.,TRBD2,16,TRBJ2-3,CASSLAPSGRTDTQYF,TGTGCCAGCAGTTTAGCGCCTAGCGGGAGGACAGATACGCAGTATTTT
TRBV29-1,few,.,15,TRBJ1-1,CSVDFWRASGTEAFF,TGCAGCGTTGACTTCTGGAGGGCTTCGGGCACTGAAGCTTTCTTT
TRBV29-1,few,TRBD2,13,TRBJ2-5,CSVGLAGGETQYF,TGCAGCGTTGGACTAGCGGGAGGAGAGACCCAGTACTTC
TRBV15,many,.,15,TRBJ1-1,CATSISRQVNTEAFF,TGTGCCACCAGCATTTCTAGACAGGTGAACACTGAAGCTTTCTTT
TRBV3-1,.,TRBD1,15,TRBJ1-1,CASSPKRGTGPGASF,TGTGCCAGCAGTCCCAAGCGGGGGACAGGGCCTGGAGCTTCCTTT
TRBV19,.,.,13,TRBJ2-1,CASSIRESDEQFF,TGTGCCAGTAGTATTCGGGAAAGCGATGAGCAGTTCTTC
TRBV6-5,many,.,18,TRBJ2-5,CASSYDGLSRWGQETQYF,TGTGCCAGCAGTTACGACGGACTCTCGAGGTGGGGCCAAGAGACCCAGTACTTC
TRBV13,many,TRBD2,17,TRBJ2-7,CASQQYHSGLADYEQYF,TGTGCCAGCCAACAGTACCATTCGGGACTAGCGGATTACGAGCAGTACTTC
TRBV28,.,.,12,TRBJ1-1,CASSSTSMEAFF,TGTGCCAGCAGTTCAACCTCGATGGAAGCTTTCTTT
TRBV3-1,.,.,12,TRBJ1-2,CASSQSGYGYTF,TGTGCCAGCAGCCAGTCGGGTTATGGCTACACCTTC
TRBV5-4,.,TRBD1,15,TRBJ1-1,CASSAPGQSSTEAFF,TGTGCCAGCAGCGCCCCGGGACAGAGTTCCACTGAAGCTTTCTTT
TRBV2,many,.,13,TRBJ2-2,CASSDPLKGELFF,TGTGCCAGCAGTGACCCTCTGAAAGGGGAGCTGTTTTTT
TRBV29-1,few,.,13,TRBJ2-2,CSVDPENTGELFF,TGCAGCGTTGACCCCGAGAACACCGGGGAGCTGTTTTTT
TRBV2,many,.,15,TRBJ2-7,CASSEGQVATSEQYF,TGTGCCAGCAGTGAAGGACAGGTAGCGACCTCCGAGCAGTACTTC
TRBV15,.,TRBD2,15,TRBJ2-3,CATSPARLAVDTQYF,TGTGCCACCAGCCCAGCCCGACTAGCGGTAGATACGCAGTATTTT
TRBV5-5,many,.,16,TRBJ1-1,CASSPGPGQRGTEAFF,TGTGCCAGCAGCCCGGGCCCAGGCCAAAGGGGCACTGAAGCTTTCTTT
TRBV3-1,many,.,13,TRBJ2-7,CASSQVSVYEQYF,TGTGCCAGCAGCCAAGTTTCTGTCTACGAGCAGTACTTC
TRBV11-2,many,.,15,TRBJ2-5,CASSLQGQNQETQYF,TGTGCCAGCAGCTTACAGGGGCAGAACCAAGAGACCCAGTACTTC
TRBV6-2/TRBV6-3,.,TRBD2,18,TRBJ2-6,CASSYQLASNSGANVLTF,TGTGCCAGCAGTTACCAACTAGCGAGTAACTCTGGGGCCAACGTCCTGACTTTC
TRBV12-5,.,.,17,TRBJ2-1,CASGLSPKRGSYNEQFF,TGTGCTAGTGGTTTGTCCCCTAAACGGGGATCCTACAATGAGCAGTTCTTC
TRBV19,.,.,13,TRBJ2-7,CASSIPGSYEQYF,TGTGCCAGTAGTATCCCGGGTTCCTACGAGCAGTACTTC
TRBV11-2,.,.,13,TRBJ1-4,CASSLEGSGSLFF,TGTGCCAGCAGCTTAGAAGGCTCAGGGAGTCTGTTTTTT
TRBV7-3,.,.,15,TRBJ2-5,CASSSRGVDQETQYF,TGTGCCAGCAGCTCCAGGGGGGTTGACCAAGAGACCCAGTACTTC
TRBV2,many,TRBD1,14,TRBJ2-7,CAILFRDRGYEQYF,TGTGCCATCTTATTCCGGGACAGGGGCTACGAGCAGTACTTC
TRBV7-8,many,.,16,TRBJ2-5,CASSPDRAGDGETQYF,TGTGCCAGCAGCCCGGACAGGGCGGGGGATGGAGAGACCCAGTACTTC
TRBV7-2,.,TRBD2,15,TRBJ2-1,CASSVSGRLYNEQFF,TGTGCCAGCAGCGTTAGCGGGAGGCTGTACAATGAGCAGTTCTTC
TRBV7-9,.,.,17,TRBJ2-2,CASSLGSGTANTGELFF,TGTGCCAGCAGCTTAGGGTCCGGGACTGCGAACACCGGGGAGCTGTTTTTT
TRBV12-3/TRBV12-4,many,TRBD1,15,TRBJ1-1,CASSSPRGVSTEAFF,TGTGCCAGCAGTTCACCCAGGGGGGTGAGCACTGAAGCTTTCTTT
TRBV5-1,many,.,15,TRBJ2-3,CASYSGLGGTDTQYF,TGCGCCAGCTATTCGGGGCTGGGAGGCACAGATACGCAGTATTTT
TRBV7-2,few,.,12,TRBJ1-1,CASSLGTATAFF,TGTGCCAGCAGCTTAGGGACAGCAACGGCTTTCTTT
TRBV5-1,many,TRBD2,15,TRBJ2-1,CASSVTSGRFNEQFF,TGTGCCAGCAGCGTCACTAGCGGGAGGTTCAATGAGCAGTTCTTC
TRBV19,few,.,17,TRBJ2-1,CASSIGQQDRGYNEQFF,TGTGCCAGTAGTATAGGGCAACAGGATCGAGGCTACAATGAGCAGTTCTTC
TRBV7-8,many,.,13,TRBJ2-7,CASSLNRQYEQYF,TGTGCCAGCAGCTTAAACAGGCAATACGAGCAGTACTTC
TRBV20-1,many,TRBD1,15,TRBJ2-3,CSAAQSGGAADTQYF,TGCAGTGCTGCCCAATCAGGGGGCGCGGCAGATACGCAGTATTTT
TRBV4-1,few,TRBD2,17,TRBJ2-1,CASSQDWLAGGPDEQFF,TGCGCCAGCAGCCAAGACTGGCTAGCGGGAGGGCCCGATGAGCAGTTCTTC
TRBV29-1,few,.,13,TRBJ2-7,CSVVSRQKYEQYF,TGCAGCGTTGTTTCGAGACAGAAGTACGAGCAGTACTTC
TRBV27,few,.,14,TRBJ2-1,CASGVKRAHNEQFF,TGTGCCAGCGGAGTCAAGAGGGCCCACAATGAGCAGTTCTTC
TRBV6-5,few,TRBD2,14,TRBJ2-3,CASSYSTSADTQYF,TGTGCCAGCAGTTACTCGACTAGCGCAGATACGCAGTATTTT
TRBV11-2,many,.,15,TRBJ2-1,CASSSQVPPAYEQFF,TGTGCCAGCAGCTCGCAGGTCCCGCCAGCCTATGAGCAGTTCTTC